The 18 T cell receptor beta chains in this list originate from one sample, sequenced in a study of T cell repertoires in cytomegalovirus infection. Via MiXCR, TCRdb re-called the reads, giving one row per CDR3 protein. The repertoire holds some 220,000 distinct CDR3 sequences, with 6% to 8% as singletons. The material sequenced was PBMCs. Receptors were obtained from a human donor in good health (CMV status not recorded). Some clones in this sample may be carry-over from other donors' samples.

The chain has TRBV27 and TRBJ1-6; 9 bases line up with TRBD1. The germline CDR1 and CDR2 sequences are MNHEY and SMNVEV (reference sequence). Trimming took 6 bases from V and 6 from J; bases not matched to a gene: 9. CDR3 length: 16 residues. CDR3 sequence reads: CASRTQGALVNSPLHF. In DNA, the CDR3 is TGTGCCAGCAGGACACAGGGGGCGCTTGTTAATTCACCCCTCCACTTT.

This clonotype was observed many times. V usage is TRBV6-2 or TRBV6-3 and J usage is TRBJ2-4; perhaps TRBD1 as D (5 bases). The CDR3 consists of 12 residues. Germline V gene data show CDR1 as MNHEY and CDR2 as SVGEGT. V was cut by 5 bases and J by 5 bases, with 7 bases left in between. CDR3 loop: CASSARENIQYF. In nucleotides, the CDR3 is TGTGCCAGCAGTGCCAGGGAAAACATTCAGTACTTC.

There are many counts of this clonotype. The CDR3 here is CASTAPGGSYEQYF. The CDR3 coding sequence is TGTGCCAGCACAGCGCCGGGGGGCTCCTACGAGCAGTACTTC. The V call is TRBV2, the J call TRBJ2-7; 7 nucleotides agree with TRBD2. V was clipped by 7 bases and J by 0 bases; unmatched bases: 6. This CDR3 is 14 amino acids long. Germline V lookup: CDR1 SNHLY, CDR2 FYNNEI.

This clonotype was picked up many times. The rearrangement joins TRBV7-2 to TRBJ2-5; TRBD1 is a possible D gene (5 bases). Looked up from germline, CDR1 is SGHTA and CDR2 is FQGNSA. The CDR3 totals 14 residues. The V end lost 5 bases, the J end lost 2 bases, and 12 bases lay between the germline ends. CDR3 region: CASSRDRDQETQYF. The CDR3 DNA follows: TGTGCCAGCAGCCGCGACAGAGATCAAGAGACCCAGTACTTC.

The V and J genes are TRBV4-3 and TRBJ2-3; 8 bases agree with TRBD1. CDR3 length: 16 residues. Looked up from germline, CDR1 is LGHNA and CDR2 is YSLEER. Germline trimming cut 0 bases from V and 5 bases from J; bases unmatched to any gene: 7. The CDR3 protein is CASSQEVPGGIDTQYF. CDR3 DNA: TGCGCCAGCAGCCAAGAGGTCCCAGGGGGCATAGATACGCAGTATTTT.

This clonotype was observed many times. The rearrangement joins TRBV6-2 or TRBV6-3 to TRBJ1-2; 7 bases are shared with TRBD1. Germline-derived CDR1 and CDR2 are MNHEY and SVGEGT. V was pared by 5 bases and J by 1 base, with 7 bases of the junction left unmatched. CDR3 length: 15 amino acids. This chain's CDR3 is CASSPWTGRNYGYTF. Here the CDR3 DNA reads TGTGCCAGCAGTCCTTGGACAGGTCGTAACTATGGCTACACCTTC.

Regarding this clonotype: Given a much more abundant clone one base away, this may be a read error. The chain uses TRBV29-1 and TRBJ1-1; 8 bases fit TRBD1. The length of the CDR3 is 14 residues. From germline, CDR1 is SQVTM and CDR2 ANQGSEA. J gave up 0 bases and V 7 bases, and 7 bases lay outside the gene matches. This chain's CDR3 is CSDAQGQVNTEAFF. CDR3 nucleotides: TGCAGCGACGCACAGGGACAGGTGAACACTGAAGCTTTCTTT.

The genes are TRBV28 and TRBJ1-4; 9 bases agree with TRBD1. From germline, CDR1 is MDHEN and CDR2 SYDVKM. The length of the CDR3 is 17 residues. With V trimmed by 4 bases and J by 7 bases, 13 bases remained unmatched. As DNA, the CDR3 is TGTGCCAGCAGTTCGATGACAGGGGGTAGCTTCGGTGAAAAACTGTTTTTT. This sequence encodes CASSSMTGGSFGEKLFF. Drawing the rest from reference TRBV28 and TRBJ1-4, the complete variable domain is DVKVTQSSRYLVKRTGEKVFLECVQDMDHENMFWYRQDPGLGLRLIYFSYDVKMKEKGDIPEGYSVSREKKERFSLILESASTNQTSMYLCASSSMTGGSFGEKLFFGSGTQLSVL.

This clonotype was seen only a few times. V usage is TRBV20-1 and J usage is TRBJ1-2; 10 bases match TRBD1. The length of the CDR3 is 11 residues. Germline V lookup: CDR1 DFQATT, CDR2 SNEGSKA (reference sequence). V gave up 6 bases and J gave up 7 bases; unmatched junction bases: 2. The CDR3 region has the DNA TGCAGTGCCAGGACAGGGGGTGGCTACACCTTC. Encoded protein: CSARTGGGYTF.

This clonotype was observed a few times. The chain carries TRBV27 and TRBJ2-3; 8 bases agree with TRBD1. V lost 5 bases to trimming and J lost 4 bases; unmatched junction nucleotides: 8. The CDR3 consists of 15 residues. Germline-derived CDR1 and CDR2 are MNHEY and SMNVEV (reference sequence). This chain's CDR3 is CASSPRTGLADTQYF. CDR3 DNA sequence: TGTGCCAGCAGTCCCCGGACAGGGTTGGCAGATACGCAGTATTTT.

This clonotype was seen repeatedly, ten times or more. This chain uses TRBV18 with TRBJ2-1, with D possibly being TRBD1 (5 bases). V lost 3 bases and J 6 bases, leaving 21 bases between the germline ends. Germline loops: CDR1 KGHSH, CDR2 LQKENI. There are 17 residues in the CDR3. CDR3 coding DNA: TGTGCCAGCTCACCGTACACTTCTTTCAGGGTGGCCAATGAGCAGTTCTTC. Protein product: CASSPYTSFRVANEQFF.

A few counts support this clonotype. This chain connects TRBV6-6 to TRBJ1-2; weak D call: TRBD1 (6 bases). Trimming took 7 bases from V and 4 from J, leaving 16 bases between them. Looked up from germline, CDR1 is MNHNY and CDR2 is SVGAGI (reference sequence). The CDR3 has 14 amino acids. In DNA form, the CDR3 reads TGTGCCAGCATTCCGCGGACAGAAGCCTATGGCTACACCTTC. Its protein is CASIPRTEAYGYTF.

This clonotype was counted at least ten times. The rearrangement uses TRBV2 and TRBJ2-6; no firm D call. The CDR3 is 15 amino acids. V was trimmed by 2 bases and J by 2 bases, leaving 7 bases between them. The germline gives CDR1 SNHLY, CDR2 FYNNEI. The CDR3 sequence is CASSELQAGANVLTF. The CDR3 bases are TGTGCCAGCAGTGAACTCCAAGCTGGGGCCAACGTCCTGACTTTC.

The sample holds many counts of this clonotype. The chain carries TRBV28 and TRBJ1-2; D not certain. The CDR3 extends over 12 amino acids. The germline V gene encodes CDR1 MDHEN and CDR2 SYDVKM. The ends were cut back, 6 bases at V and 8 bases at J, with 13 bases in the middle. CDR3 bases: TGTGCCAGCAGAACCCAAAGGGCGGGCTACACCTTC. Its translation is CASRTQRAGYTF.

There are many counts of this clonotype. The chain is built from TRBV24-1 and TRBJ1-2; 7 nucleotides line up with TRBD1. Unmatched junction bases numbered 5, after V lost 12 bases and J lost 2 bases. From germline, CDR1 is KGHDR and CDR2 SFDVKD. The CDR3 runs 12 residues. This CDR3 reads CALQDRNYGYTF. The CDR3 DNA reads as TGTGCCCTCCAGGACAGGAACTATGGCTACACCTTC.

This clonotype occurred many times. V usage is TRBV7-6 and J usage is TRBJ2-7; 8 positions match TRBD1. This CDR3 comprises 17 residues. V was pared by 5 bases and J by 5 bases, with 17 bases of the junction left unmatched. The V gene's germline CDR1 is SGHVS and CDR2 FNYEAQ. CDR3 amino acids: CASSRSRTGKGLNEQYF. CDR3 in DNA: TGTGCCAGCAGCCGTTCTCGGACAGGGAAGGGGTTGAACGAGCAGTACTTC.

A few counts support this clonotype. The rearrangement joins TRBV5-5 to TRBJ2-5; D is ambiguous. This CDR3 spans 14 amino acids. Per the germline V gene, CDR1 is SGHKS and CDR2 is YYEKEE (reference sequence). Trimming removed 4 bases from V and 1 base from J, with 11 bases in between. CDR3 sequence (DNA): TGTGCCAGCAGCCCTCTGAGATCCCAAGAGACCCAGTACTTC. Protein sequence: CASSPLRSQETQYF.

There are many counts of this clonotype. The chain has TRBV20-1 and TRBJ2-5; TRBD2 might be the D (5 bases). The CDR3 loop spans 15 amino acids. Germline CDR1 DFQATT, CDR2 SNEGSKA (reference sequence). The germline V and J ends were trimmed by 1 base and 1 base, with 13 bases remaining between them. The CDR3 region is CSARAKLVSQETQYF. In nucleotides, the CDR3 is TGCAGTGCTAGAGCCAAACTAGTGAGCCAAGAGACCCAGTACTTC.